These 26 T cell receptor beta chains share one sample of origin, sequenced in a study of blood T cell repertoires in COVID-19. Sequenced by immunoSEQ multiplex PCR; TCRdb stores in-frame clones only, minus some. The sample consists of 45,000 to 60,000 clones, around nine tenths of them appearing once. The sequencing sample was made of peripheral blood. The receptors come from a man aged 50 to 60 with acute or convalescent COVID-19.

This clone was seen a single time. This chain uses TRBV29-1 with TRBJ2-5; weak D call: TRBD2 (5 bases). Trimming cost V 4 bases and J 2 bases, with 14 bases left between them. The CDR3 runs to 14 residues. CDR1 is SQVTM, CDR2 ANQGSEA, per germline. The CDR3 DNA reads TGCAGCGTTGGGGCAGGAGGAAGGCAAGAGACCCAGTACTTC. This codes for CSVGAGGRQETQYF.

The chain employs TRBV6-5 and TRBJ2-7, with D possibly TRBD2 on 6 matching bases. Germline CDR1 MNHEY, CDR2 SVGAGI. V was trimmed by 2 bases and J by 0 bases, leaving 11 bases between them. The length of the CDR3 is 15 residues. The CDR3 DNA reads TGTGCCAGCAGTTACGGTGGGAGGATCTCCTACGAGCAGTACTTC. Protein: CASSYGGRISYEQYF.

The CDR3 DNA follows: TGTGCCAGCAGCTCTGGGACGGGGGTTCAAGAGACCCAGTACTTC. It codes for CASSSGTGVQETQYF. This chain connects TRBV5-8 to TRBJ2-5; D may be TRBD2 (6 bases). The V gene lost 3 bases and the J gene lost 2 bases, with 14 bases spanning the gap. Germline loops: CDR1 SGHTS, CDR2 YDEGEE. The length of the CDR3 is 15 residues.

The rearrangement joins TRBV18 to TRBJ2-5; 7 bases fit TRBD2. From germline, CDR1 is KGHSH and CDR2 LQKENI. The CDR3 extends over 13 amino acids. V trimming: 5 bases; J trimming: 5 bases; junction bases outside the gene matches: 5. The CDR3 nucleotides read TGTGCCAGCTCATCAGGGAGGGGTGAGACCCAGTACTTC. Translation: CASSSGRGETQYF.

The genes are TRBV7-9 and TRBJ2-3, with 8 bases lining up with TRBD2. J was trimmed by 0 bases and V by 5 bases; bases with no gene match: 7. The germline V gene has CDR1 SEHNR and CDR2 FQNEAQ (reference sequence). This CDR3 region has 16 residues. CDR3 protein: CASSQGLAGSTDTQYF. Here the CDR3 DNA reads TGTGCCAGCAGCCAGGGGCTAGCGGGCAGCACAGATACGCAGTATTTT.

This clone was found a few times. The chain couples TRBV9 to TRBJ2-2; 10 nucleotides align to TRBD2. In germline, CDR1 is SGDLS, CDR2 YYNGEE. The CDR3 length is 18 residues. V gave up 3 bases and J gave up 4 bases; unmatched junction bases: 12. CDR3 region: CASSAAAGLAGATGELFF. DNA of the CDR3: TGTGCCAGCAGCGCTGCCGCTGGGCTAGCGGGAGCCACCGGGGAGCTGTTTTTT.

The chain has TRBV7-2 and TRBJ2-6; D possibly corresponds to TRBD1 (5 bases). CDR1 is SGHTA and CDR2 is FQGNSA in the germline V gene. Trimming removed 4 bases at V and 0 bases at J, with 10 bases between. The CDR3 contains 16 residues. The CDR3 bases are TGTGCCAGCAGCTCTCGACAGCTCTCTGGGGCCAACGTCCTGACTTTC. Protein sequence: CASSSRQLSGANVLTF.

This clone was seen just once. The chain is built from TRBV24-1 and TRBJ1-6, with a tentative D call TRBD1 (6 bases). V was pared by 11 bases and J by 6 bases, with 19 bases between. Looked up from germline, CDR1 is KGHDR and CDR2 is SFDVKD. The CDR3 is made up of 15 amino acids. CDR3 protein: CAIYLEGVFNSPLHF. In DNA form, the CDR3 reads TGTGCCATCTATCTAGAGGGGGTCTTTAATTCACCCCTCCACTTT.

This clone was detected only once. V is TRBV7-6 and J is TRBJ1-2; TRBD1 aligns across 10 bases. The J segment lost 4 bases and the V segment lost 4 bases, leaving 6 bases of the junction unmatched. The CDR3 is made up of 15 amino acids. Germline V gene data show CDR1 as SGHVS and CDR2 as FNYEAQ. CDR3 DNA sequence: TGTGCCAGCAGCTCCGAGACAGGGGGCGGCTATGGCTACACCTTC. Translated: CASSSETGGGYGYTF.

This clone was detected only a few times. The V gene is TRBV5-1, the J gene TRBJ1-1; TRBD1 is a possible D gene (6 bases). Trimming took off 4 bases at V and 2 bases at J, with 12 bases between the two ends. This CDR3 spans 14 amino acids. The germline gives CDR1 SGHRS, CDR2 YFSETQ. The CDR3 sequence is CASSRAQGNTEAFF. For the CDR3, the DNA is TGCGCCAGCAGCAGAGCACAGGGAAACACTGAAGCTTTCTTT.

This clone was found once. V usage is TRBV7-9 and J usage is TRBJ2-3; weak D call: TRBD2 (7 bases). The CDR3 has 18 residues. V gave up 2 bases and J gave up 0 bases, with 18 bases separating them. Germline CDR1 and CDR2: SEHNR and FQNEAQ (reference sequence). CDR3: CASSLMRGRTASTDTQYF. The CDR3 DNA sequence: TGTGCCAGCAGCTTAATGCGGGGGAGGACAGCCAGCACAGATACGCAGTATTTT.

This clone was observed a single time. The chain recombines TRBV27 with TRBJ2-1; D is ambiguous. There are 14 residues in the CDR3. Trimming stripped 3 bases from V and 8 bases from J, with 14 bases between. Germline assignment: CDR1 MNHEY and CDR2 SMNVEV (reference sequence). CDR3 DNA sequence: TGTGCCAGCAGTTTTTCCTGGAGTATGGATGAGCAGTTCTTC. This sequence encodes CASSFSWSMDEQFF.

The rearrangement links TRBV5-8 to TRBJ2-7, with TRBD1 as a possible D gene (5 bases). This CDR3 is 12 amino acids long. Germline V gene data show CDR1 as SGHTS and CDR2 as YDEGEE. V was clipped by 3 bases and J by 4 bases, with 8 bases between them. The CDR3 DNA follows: TGTGCCAGCAGCTCCAGGGTGTACGAGCAGTACTTC. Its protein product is CASSSRVYEQYF.

The CDR3 DNA reads as TGTGCCAGCAGCTTGGCTCGACTAGCGGGTACCGGGGAGCTGTTTTTT. Its translation: CASSLARLAGTGELFF. This chain links TRBV5-5 with TRBJ2-2; 10 nucleotides line up with TRBD2. Trimming took 0 bases from V and 5 from J; bases not matched to a gene: 4. The CDR3 runs to 16 residues. CDR1 and CDR2 (germline): SGHKS, YYEKEE (reference sequence).

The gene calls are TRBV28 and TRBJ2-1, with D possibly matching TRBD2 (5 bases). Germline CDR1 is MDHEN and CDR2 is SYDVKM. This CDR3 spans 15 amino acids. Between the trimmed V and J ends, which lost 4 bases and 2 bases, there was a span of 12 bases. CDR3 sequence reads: CASSSSPGTYNEQFF. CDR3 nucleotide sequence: TGTGCCAGCAGTTCAAGTCCCGGGACCTACAATGAGCAGTTCTTC.

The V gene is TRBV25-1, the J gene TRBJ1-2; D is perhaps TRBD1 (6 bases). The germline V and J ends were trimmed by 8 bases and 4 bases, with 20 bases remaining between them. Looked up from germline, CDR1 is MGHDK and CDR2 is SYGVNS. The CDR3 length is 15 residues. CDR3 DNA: TGTGCCAGCCTGGGACACGGAATTGCCTTCTATGGCTACACCTTC. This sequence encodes CASLGHGIAFYGYTF.

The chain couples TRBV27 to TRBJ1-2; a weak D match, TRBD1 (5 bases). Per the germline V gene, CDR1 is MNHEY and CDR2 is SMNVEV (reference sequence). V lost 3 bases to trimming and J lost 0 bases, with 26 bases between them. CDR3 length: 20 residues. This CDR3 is CASSFDLPGDLHLSNYGYTF. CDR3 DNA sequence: TGTGCCAGCAGTTTCGACCTCCCGGGGGACCTCCACCTCTCTAACTATGGCTACACCTTC.

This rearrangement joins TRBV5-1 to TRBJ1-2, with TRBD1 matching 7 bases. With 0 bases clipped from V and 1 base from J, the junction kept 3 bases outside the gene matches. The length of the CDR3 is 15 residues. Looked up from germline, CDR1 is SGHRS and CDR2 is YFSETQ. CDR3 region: CASSLDGTVNYGYTF. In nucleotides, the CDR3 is TGCGCCAGCAGCTTGGATGGGACAGTTAACTATGGCTACACCTTC.

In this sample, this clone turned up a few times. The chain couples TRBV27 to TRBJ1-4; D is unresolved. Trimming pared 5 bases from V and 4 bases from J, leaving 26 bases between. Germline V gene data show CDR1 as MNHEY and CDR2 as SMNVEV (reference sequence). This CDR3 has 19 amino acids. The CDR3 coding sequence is TGTGCCAGCAGTCCTCGGGGAGGCCGGAGAGGAGGGCTTAATGAAAAACTGTTTTTT. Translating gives CASSPRGGRRGGLNEKLFF.

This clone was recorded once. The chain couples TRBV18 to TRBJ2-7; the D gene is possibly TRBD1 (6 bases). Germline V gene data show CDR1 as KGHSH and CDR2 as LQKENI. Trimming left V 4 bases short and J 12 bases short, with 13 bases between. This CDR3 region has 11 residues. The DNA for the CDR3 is TGTGCCAGCTCACGACAGGATGGTCTGTACTTC. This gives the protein CASSRQDGLYF.

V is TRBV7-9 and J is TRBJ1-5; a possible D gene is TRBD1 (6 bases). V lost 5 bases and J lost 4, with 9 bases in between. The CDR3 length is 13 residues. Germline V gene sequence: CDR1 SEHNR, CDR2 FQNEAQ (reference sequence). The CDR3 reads CASSITGNQPQHF. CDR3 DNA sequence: TGTGCCAGCAGCATAACAGGGAATCAGCCCCAGCATTTT.

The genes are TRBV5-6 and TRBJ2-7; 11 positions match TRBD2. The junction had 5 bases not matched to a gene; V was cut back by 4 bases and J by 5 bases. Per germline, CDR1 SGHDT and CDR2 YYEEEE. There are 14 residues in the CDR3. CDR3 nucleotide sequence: TGTGCCAGCAGCCGGACTAGCGGGTACCACGAGCAGTACTTC. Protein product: CASSRTSGYHEQYF. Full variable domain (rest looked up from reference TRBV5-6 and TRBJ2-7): DAGVTQSPTHLIKTRGQQVTLRCSPKSGHDTVSWYQQALGQGPQFIFQYYEEEERQRGNFPDRFSGHQFPNYSSELNVNALLLGDSALYLCASSRTSGYHEQYFGPGTRLTVT.

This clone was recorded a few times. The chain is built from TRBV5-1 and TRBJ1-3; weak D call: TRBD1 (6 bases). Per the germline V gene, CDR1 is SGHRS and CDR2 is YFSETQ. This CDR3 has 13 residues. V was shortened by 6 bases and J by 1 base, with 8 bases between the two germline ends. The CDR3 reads CASKGVSGNTIYF. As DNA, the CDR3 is TGCGCCAGCAAGGGGGTTTCTGGAAACACCATATATTTT.

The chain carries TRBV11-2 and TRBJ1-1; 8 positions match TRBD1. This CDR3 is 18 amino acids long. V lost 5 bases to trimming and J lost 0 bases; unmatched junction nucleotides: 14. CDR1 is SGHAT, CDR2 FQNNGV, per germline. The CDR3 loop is CASSDRDRRSRLNTEAFF. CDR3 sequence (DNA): TGTGCCAGCAGCGACCGGGACAGGAGATCCCGATTGAACACTGAAGCTTTCTTT.

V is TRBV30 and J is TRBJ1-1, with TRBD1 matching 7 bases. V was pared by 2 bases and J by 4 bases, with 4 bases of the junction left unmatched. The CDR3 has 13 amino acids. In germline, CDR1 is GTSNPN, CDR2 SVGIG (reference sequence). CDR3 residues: CAWSTGAGTEAFF. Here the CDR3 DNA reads TGTGCCTGGAGTACAGGGGCAGGCACTGAAGCTTTCTTT.

The CDR3 loop is CASSWGQGAGNTIYF. The CDR3 DNA reads TGTGCCAGCAGCTGGGGACAGGGGGCTGGAAACACCATATATTTT. The rearrangement links TRBV7-9 to TRBJ1-3, with 11 bases that match TRBD1. Unmatched junction bases numbered 1, after V lost 4 bases and J lost 2 bases. The CDR3 covers 15 residues. Per germline, CDR1 SEHNR and CDR2 FQNEAQ (reference sequence).